Included here is one TCR beta chain sequence, with context. The data originate from a study of regulatory T cells in long-lasting Graves disease. Time point of the sample: newly diagnosed GD, antithyroid drugs for less than 3 months. Preparation of the TCR library used RNA extracted from PBMCs. From germline, CDR1 is DFQATT and CDR2 SNEGSKA (reference sequence). This CDR3 contains 14 residues. The V and J ends lost 5 bases and 5 bases, in that order; junction bases with no gene match: 6. Both iRepertoire HTBI primers and Arm-PCR of CDR3 regions were used to build the TCR beta libraries. MiXCR was run by TCRdb on the multiplex PCR reads, yielding one entry per CDR3 protein. The table includes some 500,000 distinct CDR3 sequences, 13% detected once. This same sample was also part of a study on T cells in Graves' hyperthyroidism and ophthalmopathy.

Sequenced here: peripheral blood mononuclear cells (PBMCs), sampled at new diagnosis, from a patient treated with antithyroid drugs. The rearrangement links TRBV20-1 to TRBJ2-5; 12 nucleotides match TRBD2. The receptor was derived from a man aged 25-45 years with Graves disease. CDR3 loop: CSAVTSGRPETQYF. CDR3 in DNA: TGCAGTGCTGTTACTAGCGGGAGGCCGGAGACCCAGTACTTC.